This T cell receptor beta chain was captured in a study of T cell changes during pregnancy in multiple sclerosis. Here immunoSEQ multiplex PCR was the method, and the copy in TCRdb shows in-frame clones only, minus some. The sample includes approximately 52,000 clones, 85% to 95% of them seen just once. The V gene's germline CDR1 is SGHDN and CDR2 FVKESK. CDR3 size: 13 residues. V lost 6 bases and J 1 base, leaving 8 bases between the germline ends. The sequence was obtained from a female donor with multiple sclerosis, enrolled in a pregnancy study. The V gene is TRBV14, the J gene TRBJ2-3; D unresolved. The source material was CD4+ T cells from peripheral blood mononuclear cells, sampled in the third trimester of pregnancy. CDR3 coding DNA: TGTGCCAGCAGACCCACGGGCACAGATACGCAGTATTTT. Its translation: CASRPTGTDTQYF.